The T cell receptor (beta chain) described here comes from a study of T cell changes during pregnancy in multiple sclerosis. TCRdb keeps only in-frame clones here, not all; method: immunoSEQ multiplex PCR. The table has under 75,000 clones, about 90% seen once; the top ten hold roughly 1.4%. The CDR3 sequence is 15 residues long. Germline CDR1 reads SGDLS; CDR2 reads YYNGEE. After removal of 4 bases from V and 7 bases from J, the junction contained 8 bases not matched to a gene. The sequence was collected from a female donor in good health, enrolled as a control in a pregnancy study. Sequenced material: peripheral blood, taken in the third trimester of pregnancy. This chain joins TRBV9 and TRBJ1-2; 12 bases align to TRBD1. The CDR3 is CASSLAGQGAVGYTF. DNA of the CDR3: TGTGCCAGCAGCCTGGCGGGACAGGGGGCGGTTGGCTACACCTTC.